These T cell receptor beta chains were read from a single sample in a study of cytomegalovirus exposure and HLA in healthy donors. Some clones are missing from TCRdb's copy, which holds only in-frame ones; the method was immunoSEQ multiplex PCR. The table includes 90,000 to 150,000 clones, less than 90% detected once. Sequenced input: PBMCs. These receptors were collected from a man aged 18 to 29 in good health and CMV-seropositive. Each CDR3 is given with its conserved first and last residue. A D gene is named only where the DNA matches it firmly. Rows give clone size only sometimes, using once, few, many, or a class for an expanded clone.

TGTGCCAGCAGCTTAGGCCCCCAACAGGGCGACACAACTGAAGCTTTCTTT | CASSLGPQQGDTTEAFF | TRBJ1-1 | TRBV7-6 | . | 17 | .
TGTGCCAGCAGCCAATATGAGCAGTTCTTC | CASSQYEQFF | TRBJ2-1 | TRBV7-9 | . | 10 | .
TGTGCCAGCAGATCTATTGGACAGGGAGCCGAGACCCAGTACTTC | CASRSIGQGAETQYF | TRBJ2-5 | TRBV6-5 | TRBD1 | 15 | .
TGTGCCAGCAGCTTATTCGATTGGGGAGACACTGAAGCTTTCTTT | CASSLFDWGDTEAFF | TRBJ1-1 | TRBV7-9 | . | 15 | .
TGTGCCTGGTCACAGGGGGTGAGGTACGAGCAGTACTTC | CAWSQGVRYEQYF | TRBJ2-7 | TRBV30 | TRBD1 | 13 | .
TGTGCCAGCAGCTTAGGTCGGGCGCGGGGGAATGAGCAGTTCTTC | CASSLGRARGNEQFF | TRBJ2-1 | TRBV11-2 | TRBD2 | 15 | .
TGTGCCAGCAGCTTGGTTAGCGGGTTCTACGAGCAGTACTTC | CASSLVSGFYEQYF | TRBJ2-7 | TRBV5-5 | TRBD2 | 14 | .
TGTGCCAGCAGCCAAGTCGGACAGTACAATGAGCAGTTCTTC | CASSQVGQYNEQFF | TRBJ2-1 | TRBV14 | . | 14 | .
TGTGCCAGCAGCTCGGGGGGCAGGCAGCCCCAGCATTTT | CASSSGGRQPQHF | TRBJ1-5 | TRBV7-8 | . | 13 | few
TGTGCCAGCAGTGAAAGAGGCACAGATACGCAGTATTTT | CASSERGTDTQYF | TRBJ2-3 | TRBV6-4 | . | 13 | .
TGCGCCAGCAGCCGAAGGGGTGGGGAGACCCAGTACTTC | CASSRRGGETQYF | TRBJ2-5 | TRBV4-1 | . | 13 | .
TGTGCCAGCAGACCATCCGGACAGTTTATCTCCTACGAGCAGTACTTC | CASRPSGQFISYEQYF | TRBJ2-7 | TRBV27 | . | 16 | .
TGTGCCAGCCTTAGGACTGGAAACAATGAGCAGTTCTTC | CASLRTGNNEQFF | TRBJ2-1 | TRBV27 | . | 13 | .
TGTGCCAGCAGTTCGTTGGGACAGACAAAGAAAACAGATACGCAGTATTTT | CASSSLGQTKKTDTQYF | TRBJ2-3 | TRBV27 | TRBD1 | 17 | .
TGTGCCAGCTCGACTCCCCCGGGACAGCCCTATGGCTACACCTTC | CASSTPPGQPYGYTF | TRBJ1-2 | TRBV18 | TRBD1 | 15 | .
TGTGCCAGCAGCCTGGCGGGAGCCTTTGAAGCTTTCTTT | CASSLAGAFEAFF | TRBJ1-1 | TRBV11-2 | . | 13 | .
TGTGCCAGCAGTCTAACAGGGTTTGGTCACACTGAAGCTTTCTTT | CASSLTGFGHTEAFF | TRBJ1-1 | TRBV6-5 | . | 15 | .
TGTGCCAGCAGACAGAACACTGAAGCTTTCTTT | CASRQNTEAFF | TRBJ1-1 | TRBV27 | . | 11 | .
TGTGCCACCAGCAAAAGCGAGGGCACAGATACGCAGTATTTT | CATSKSEGTDTQYF | TRBJ2-3 | TRBV15 | . | 14 | .
TGTGCCAGCAGCGCTCCCACGGACCAAGAGACCCAGTACTTC | CASSAPTDQETQYF | TRBJ2-5 | TRBV7-9 | . | 14 | .
TGTGCCAGCTCACCTTGGACAGGTGGCTCCTACGAGCAGTACTTC | CASSPWTGGSYEQYF | TRBJ2-7 | TRBV18 | TRBD1 | 15 | .
TGTGCCAGCAGTGCATACGGACAGGCGAACAATGAGCAGTTCTTC | CASSAYGQANNEQFF | TRBJ2-1 | TRBV25-1 | TRBD1 | 15 | once
TGTGCCAGCAGTTTGAGCTACTCCTCTGGAAACACCATATATTTT | CASSLSYSSGNTIYF | TRBJ1-3 | TRBV27 | . | 15 | .
TGTGCCAGCACCTGGGGGGACAGGGGGCTGAGGGAGACCCAGTACTTC | CASTWGDRGLRETQYF | TRBJ2-5 | TRBV7-9 | TRBD1 | 16 | .
TGCAGCGGGGTGGGCCCTGAAGCTTTCTTT | CSGVGPEAFF | TRBJ1-1 | TRBV29-1 | . | 10 | few